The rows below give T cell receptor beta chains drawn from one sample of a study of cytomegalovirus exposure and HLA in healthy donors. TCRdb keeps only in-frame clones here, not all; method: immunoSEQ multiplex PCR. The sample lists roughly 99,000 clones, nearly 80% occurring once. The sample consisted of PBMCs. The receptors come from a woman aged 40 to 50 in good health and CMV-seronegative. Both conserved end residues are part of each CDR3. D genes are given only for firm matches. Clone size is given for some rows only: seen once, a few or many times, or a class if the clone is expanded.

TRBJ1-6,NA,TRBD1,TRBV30,CAWSQDRATYNSPLHF,TGTGCCTGGAGTCAGGACAGGGCAACCTATAATTCACCCCTCCACTTT
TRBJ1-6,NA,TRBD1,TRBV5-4,CASSLGQGGYSPLHF,TGTGCCAGCAGCTTGGGACAGGGGGGTTACTCACCCCTCCACTTT
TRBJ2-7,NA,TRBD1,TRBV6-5,CASGTGTGTYEQSF,TGTGCCAGCGGGACCGGGACAGGGACCTACGAGCAGTCCTTC
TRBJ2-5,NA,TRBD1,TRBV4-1,CASSQEIGTERTQYF,TGCGCCAGCAGCCAAGAAATAGGGACAGAGAGGACCCAGTACTTC
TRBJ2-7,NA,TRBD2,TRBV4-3,CASSPTSGRYYEQYF,TGCGCCAGCAGCCCAACTAGCGGGAGATACTACGAGCAGTACTTC
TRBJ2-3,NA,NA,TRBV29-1,CSVRRFQYTDTQYF,TGCAGCGTTCGTCGGTTCCAATACACAGATACGCAGTATTTT
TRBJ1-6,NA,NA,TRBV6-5,CASSYSRQTSNSPLHF,TGTGCCAGCAGTTACTCCCGACAGACGTCTAATTCACCCCTCCACTTT
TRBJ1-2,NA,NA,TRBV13,CASSSQPRQGSYGYTF,TGTGCCAGCAGCAGTCAACCACGGCAGGGAAGCTATGGCTACACCTTC
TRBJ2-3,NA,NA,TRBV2,CASSEADRSSTDTQYF,TGTGCCAGCAGTGAGGCGGACAGATCTAGCACAGATACGCAGTATTTT
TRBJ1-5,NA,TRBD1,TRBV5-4,CASSLGGTGNQPQHF,TGTGCCAGCAGCTTGGGGGGGACAGGCAATCAGCCCCAGCATTTT
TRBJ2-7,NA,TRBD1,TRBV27,CASSSWTGAVYEQYF,TGTGCCAGCAGTTCATGGACAGGGGCCGTCTACGAGCAGTACTTC
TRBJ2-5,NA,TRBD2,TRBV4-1,CASSPGLAGVHQETQYF,TGCGCCAGCAGCCCCGGACTAGCGGGGGTGCACCAAGAGACCCAGTACTTC
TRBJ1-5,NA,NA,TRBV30,CAWSVPGPSQPQHF,TGTGCCTGGAGTGTACCAGGGCCATCGCAGCCCCAGCATTTT
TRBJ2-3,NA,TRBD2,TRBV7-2,CASSWLAGITDTQYF,TGTGCCAGCAGCTGGCTAGCGGGGATCACAGATACGCAGTATTTT
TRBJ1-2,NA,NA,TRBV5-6,CASSLVYRKEGGYTF,TGTGCCAGCAGCTTGGTATACAGGAAGGAAGGCGGCTACACCTTC
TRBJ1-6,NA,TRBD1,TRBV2,CANVDRDASPLHF,TGTGCCAACGTGGACAGGGATGCTTCACCCCTCCACTTT
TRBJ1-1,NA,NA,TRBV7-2,CASSSKGRGMGMNTEAFF,TGTGCCAGCAGCTCGAAAGGGCGGGGGATGGGGATGAACACTGAAGCTTTCTTT
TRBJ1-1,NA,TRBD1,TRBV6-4,CASRGQGRNTEAFF,TGTGCCAGCAGAGGACAGGGGAGGAACACTGAAGCTTTCTTT
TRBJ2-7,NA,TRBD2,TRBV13,CASSLRTAVAGAYEQYF,TGTGCCAGCAGCTTAAGGACCGCAGTAGCGGGGGCCTACGAGCAGTACTTC
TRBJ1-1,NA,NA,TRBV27,CASSLTGRSTEAFF,TGTGCCAGCAGTTTAACAGGGCGGAGCACTGAAGCTTTCTTT
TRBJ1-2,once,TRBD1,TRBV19,CASSSSGQGDAGAYGYTF,TGTGCCAGTAGTTCCTCGGGACAGGGCGACGCTGGGGCCTATGGCTACACCTTC
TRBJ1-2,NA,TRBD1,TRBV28,CASHSSGGSNGYTF,TGTGCCAGTCACTCATCAGGGGGTAGCAATGGCTACACCTTC
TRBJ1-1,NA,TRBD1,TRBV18,CASSPPNAGGATEAFF,TGTGCCAGCTCACCACCTAACGCAGGGGGCGCGACTGAAGCTTTCTTT
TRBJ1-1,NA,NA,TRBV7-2,CASSLSGGSPTEAFF,TGTGCCAGCAGCTTATCGGGAGGATCTCCGACTGAAGCTTTCTTT
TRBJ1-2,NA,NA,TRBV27,CASSLQGSYGYTF,TGTGCCAGCAGCCTTCAGGGCTCCTATGGCTACACCTTC
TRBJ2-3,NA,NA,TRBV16,CASSQWAGSTDTQYF,TGTGCCAGCAGCCAATGGGCAGGGAGCACAGATACGCAGTATTTT
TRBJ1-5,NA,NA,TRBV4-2,CASSQDLGDQPQHF,TGTGCCAGCAGCCAAGATCTCGGAGATCAGCCCCAGCATTTT
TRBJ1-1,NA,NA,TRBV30,CAWMFGGRLMNTEAFF,TGTGCCTGGATGTTTGGGGGCAGACTGATGAACACTGAAGCTTTCTTT
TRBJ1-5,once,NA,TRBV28,CASSAAGQPYQPQHF,TGTGCCAGCAGCGCCGCTGGACAGCCATATCAGCCCCAGCATTTT
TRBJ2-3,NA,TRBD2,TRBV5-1,CASSLAGGQADTQYF,TGCGCCAGCAGCTTAGCGGGGGGGCAAGCAGATACGCAGTATTTT
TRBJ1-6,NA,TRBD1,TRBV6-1,CASSETGVNSPLHF,TGTGCCAGCAGTGAAACAGGGGTTAATTCACCCCTCCACTTT
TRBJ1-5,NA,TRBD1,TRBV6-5,CASSFTGGGNQPQHF,TGTGCCAGCAGTTTCACAGGGGGCGGCAATCAGCCCCAGCATTTT
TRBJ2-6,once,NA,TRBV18,CASSALQGSGANVLTF,TGTGCCAGCTCAGCCCTACAGGGTTCTGGGGCCAACGTCCTGACTTTC
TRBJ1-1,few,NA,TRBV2,CASIVIGSSYEAFF,TGTGCCAGCATAGTAATCGGGAGTTCGTATGAAGCTTTCTTT
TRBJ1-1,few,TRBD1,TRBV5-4,CASSWDRSYTEAFF,TGTGCCAGCAGCTGGGACAGGTCTTACACTGAAGCTTTCTTT
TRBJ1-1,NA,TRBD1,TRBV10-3,CAISSGTGTVNTEAFF,TGTGCCATCAGCTCCGGGACAGGCACCGTGAACACTGAAGCTTTCTTT
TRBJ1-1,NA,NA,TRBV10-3,CAISARDTENTEAFF,TGTGCCATCAGTGCCCGGGACACCGAAAACACTGAAGCTTTCTTT
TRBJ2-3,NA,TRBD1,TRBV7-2,CASSLRTGSTDTQYF,TGTGCCAGCAGCCTCAGGACAGGGAGCACAGATACGCAGTATTTT
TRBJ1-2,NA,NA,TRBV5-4,CASSLVGSDFYGYTF,TGTGCCAGCAGCTTGGTTGGGTCCGACTTCTATGGCTACACCTTC
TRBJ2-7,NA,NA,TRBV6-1,CASDLASYEQYF,TGTGCCAGCGATCTGGCTTCCTACGAGCAGTACTTC
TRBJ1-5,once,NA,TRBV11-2,CASSLDAGQPQHF,TGTGCCAGCAGCCTTGATGCGGGACAGCCCCAGCATTTT
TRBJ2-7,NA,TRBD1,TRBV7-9,CASSSGQGVYEQYF,TGTGCCAGCAGCTCCGGACAGGGGGTCTACGAGCAGTACTTC
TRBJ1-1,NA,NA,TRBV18,CASSREENTEAFF,TGTGCCAGCTCACGTGAGGAGAACACTGAAGCTTTCTTT
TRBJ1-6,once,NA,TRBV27,CASSLPSLSPLHF,TGTGCCAGCAGTTTGCCCAGTCTTTCACCCCTCCACTTT
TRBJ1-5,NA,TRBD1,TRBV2,CASSLGDSVNQPQHF,TGTGCCAGCAGTTTGGGGGACAGCGTCAATCAGCCCCAGCATTTT
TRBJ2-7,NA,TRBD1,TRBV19,CASSISGTGLGEQYF,TGTGCCAGTAGTATCTCCGGGACAGGGTTAGGGGAGCAGTACTTC
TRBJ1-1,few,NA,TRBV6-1,CASSVFPSPGGETEAFF,TGTGCCAGCAGTGTTTTCCCGAGTCCGGGGGGCGAAACTGAAGCTTTCTTT
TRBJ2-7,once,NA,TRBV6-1,CASSARVPLYEQYF,TGTGCCAGCAGCGCCAGGGTCCCTCTTTACGAGCAGTACTTC
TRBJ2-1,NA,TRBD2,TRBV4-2,CASSPAGVAGPNEQFF,TGTGCCAGCAGCCCCGCCGGGGTAGCGGGACCGAATGAGCAGTTCTTC
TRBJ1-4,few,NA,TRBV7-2,CASSLTGVGEKLFF,TGTGCCAGCAGCTTAACGGGGGTCGGTGAAAAACTGTTTTTT
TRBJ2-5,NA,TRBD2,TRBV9,CASSVASGLVQETQYF,TGTGCCAGCAGCGTAGCTTCGGGACTAGTACAAGAGACCCAGTACTTC
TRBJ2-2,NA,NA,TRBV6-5,CASSSDYTNTGELFF,TGTGCCAGCAGCTCCGACTACACCAACACCGGGGAGCTGTTTTTT
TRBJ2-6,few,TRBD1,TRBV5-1,CASSRQTGTGANVLTF,TGCGCCAGCAGCCGCCAGACAGGGACTGGGGCCAACGTCCTGACTTTC
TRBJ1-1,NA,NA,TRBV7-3,CASSLSGNTEAFF,TGTGCCAGCAGCTTATCCGGGAACACTGAAGCTTTCTTT